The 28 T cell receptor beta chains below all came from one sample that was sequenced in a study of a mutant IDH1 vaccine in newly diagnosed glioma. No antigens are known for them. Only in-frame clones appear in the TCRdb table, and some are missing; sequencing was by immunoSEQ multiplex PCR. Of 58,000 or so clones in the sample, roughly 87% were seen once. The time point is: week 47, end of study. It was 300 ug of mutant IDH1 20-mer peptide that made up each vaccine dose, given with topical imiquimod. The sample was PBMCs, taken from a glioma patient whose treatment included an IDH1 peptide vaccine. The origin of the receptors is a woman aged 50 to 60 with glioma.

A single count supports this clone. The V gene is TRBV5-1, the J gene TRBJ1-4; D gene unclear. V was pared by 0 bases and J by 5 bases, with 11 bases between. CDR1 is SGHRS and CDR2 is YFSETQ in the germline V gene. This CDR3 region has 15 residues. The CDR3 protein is CASSLESKRNEKLFF. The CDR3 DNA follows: TGCGCCAGCAGCTTGGAAAGCAAAAGGAATGAAAAACTGTTTTTT.

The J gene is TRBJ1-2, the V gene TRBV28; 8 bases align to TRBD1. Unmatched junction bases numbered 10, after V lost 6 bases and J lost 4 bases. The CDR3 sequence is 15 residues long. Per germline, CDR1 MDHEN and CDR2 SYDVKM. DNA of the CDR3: TGTGCCAGCAGCCCGCAGGGGGCGGGGGGCTATGGCTACACCTTC. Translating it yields CASSPQGAGGYGYTF.

The CDR3 DNA is TGTGCCAGCAGGGCCAGGTACTACGAGCAGTACTTC. Its translation is CASRARYYEQYF. The rearrangement uses TRBV6-1 and TRBJ2-7; no definite D call. Germline CDR1 and CDR2: MNHNS and SASEGT. The CDR3 loop spans 12 amino acids. V lost 6 bases and J lost 3, with 9 bases in between.

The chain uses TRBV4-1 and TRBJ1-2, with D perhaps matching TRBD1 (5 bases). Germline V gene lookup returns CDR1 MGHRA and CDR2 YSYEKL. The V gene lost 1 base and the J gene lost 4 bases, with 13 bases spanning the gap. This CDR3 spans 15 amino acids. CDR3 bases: TGCGCCAGCAGCCAAGCAATTACGGGGCTCTATGGCTACACCTTC. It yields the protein CASSQAITGLYGYTF.

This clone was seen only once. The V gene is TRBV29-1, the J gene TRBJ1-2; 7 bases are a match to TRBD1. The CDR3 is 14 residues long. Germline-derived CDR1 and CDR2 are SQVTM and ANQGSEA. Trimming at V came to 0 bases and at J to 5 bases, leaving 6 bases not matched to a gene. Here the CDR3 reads CSVEDLQGGYGYTF. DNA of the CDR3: TGCAGCGTTGAAGATCTTCAGGGGGGTTATGGCTACACCTTC.

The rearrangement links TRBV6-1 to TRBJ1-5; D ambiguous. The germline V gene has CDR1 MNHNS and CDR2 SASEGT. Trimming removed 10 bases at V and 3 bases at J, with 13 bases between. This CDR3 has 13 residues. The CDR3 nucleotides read TGTGCCACCCTTTGGGTTGTCAATCAGCCCCAGCATTTT. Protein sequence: CATLWVVNQPQHF.

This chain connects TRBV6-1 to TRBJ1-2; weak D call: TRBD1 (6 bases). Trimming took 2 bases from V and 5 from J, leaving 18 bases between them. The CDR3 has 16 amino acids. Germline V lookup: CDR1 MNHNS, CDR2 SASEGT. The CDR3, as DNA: TGTGCCAGCAGTGAACACCCAAGGAGGGGGGGGTATGGCTACACCTTC. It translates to CASSEHPRRGGYGYTF.

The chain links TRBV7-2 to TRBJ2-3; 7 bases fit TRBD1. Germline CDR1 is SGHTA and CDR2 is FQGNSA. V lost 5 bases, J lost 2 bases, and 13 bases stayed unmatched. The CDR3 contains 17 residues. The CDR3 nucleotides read TGTGCCAGCAGCCCTATTTCGACAGGGTCCTCCACAGATACGCAGTATTTT. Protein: CASSPISTGSSTDTQYF.

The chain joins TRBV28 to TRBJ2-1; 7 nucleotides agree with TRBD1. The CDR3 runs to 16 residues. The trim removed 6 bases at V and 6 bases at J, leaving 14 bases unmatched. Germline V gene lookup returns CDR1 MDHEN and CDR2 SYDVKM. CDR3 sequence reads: CASSEPRGNPPNEQFF. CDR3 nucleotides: TGTGCCAGCAGCGAGCCCAGGGGGAATCCCCCCAATGAGCAGTTCTTC.

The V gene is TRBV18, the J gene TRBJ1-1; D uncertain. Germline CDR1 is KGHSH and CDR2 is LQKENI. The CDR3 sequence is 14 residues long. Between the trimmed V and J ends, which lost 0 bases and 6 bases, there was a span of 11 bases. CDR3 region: CASSPPGGISEAFF. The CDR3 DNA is TGTGCCAGCTCACCACCGGGAGGCATATCTGAAGCTTTCTTT.

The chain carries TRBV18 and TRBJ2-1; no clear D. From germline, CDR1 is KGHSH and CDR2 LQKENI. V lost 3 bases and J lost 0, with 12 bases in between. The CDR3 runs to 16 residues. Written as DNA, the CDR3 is TGTGCCAGCTCACCGGGTGGAGTGGGCTCCTACAATGAGCAGTTCTTC. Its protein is CASSPGGVGSYNEQFF.

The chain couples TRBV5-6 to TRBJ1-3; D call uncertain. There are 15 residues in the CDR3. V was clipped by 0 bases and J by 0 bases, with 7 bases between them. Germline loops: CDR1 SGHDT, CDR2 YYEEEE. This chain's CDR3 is CASSLEHLSGNTIYF. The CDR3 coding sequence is TGTGCCAGCAGCTTGGAGCATCTCTCTGGAAACACCATATATTTT.

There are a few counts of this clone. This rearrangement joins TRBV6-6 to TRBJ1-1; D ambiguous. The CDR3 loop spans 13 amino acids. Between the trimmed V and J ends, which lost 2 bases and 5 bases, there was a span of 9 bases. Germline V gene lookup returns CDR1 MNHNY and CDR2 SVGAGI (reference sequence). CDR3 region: CASSYPPGTEAFF. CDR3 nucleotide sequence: TGTGCCAGCAGTTACCCTCCCGGGACTGAAGCTTTCTTT.

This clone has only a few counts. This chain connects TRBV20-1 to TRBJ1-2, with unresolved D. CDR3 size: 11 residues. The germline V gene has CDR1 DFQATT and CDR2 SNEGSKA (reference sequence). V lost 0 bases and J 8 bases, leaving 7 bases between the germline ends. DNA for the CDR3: TGCAGTGCTAGAGATGGGGAAGGCTACACCTTC. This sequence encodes CSARDGEGYTF.

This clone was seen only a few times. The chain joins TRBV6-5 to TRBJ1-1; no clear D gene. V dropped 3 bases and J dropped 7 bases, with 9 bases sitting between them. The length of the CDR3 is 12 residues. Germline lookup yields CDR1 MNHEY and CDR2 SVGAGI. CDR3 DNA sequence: TGTGCCAGCAGTTATGAATGGGGTGAAGCTTTCTTT. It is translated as CASSYEWGEAFF.

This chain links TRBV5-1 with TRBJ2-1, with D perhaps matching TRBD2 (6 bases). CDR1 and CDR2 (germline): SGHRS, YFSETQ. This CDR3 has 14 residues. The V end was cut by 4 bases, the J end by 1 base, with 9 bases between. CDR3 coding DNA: TGCGCCAGCAGCGGCGGGGTGTCCTACAATGAGCAGTTCTTC. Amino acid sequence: CASSGGVSYNEQFF.

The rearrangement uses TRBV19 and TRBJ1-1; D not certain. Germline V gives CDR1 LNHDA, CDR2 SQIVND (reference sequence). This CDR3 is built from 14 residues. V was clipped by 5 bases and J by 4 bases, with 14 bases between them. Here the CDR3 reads CASSRPATVTEAFF. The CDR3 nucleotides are TGTGCCAGTAGTCGCCCGGCGACGGTCACTGAAGCTTTCTTT.

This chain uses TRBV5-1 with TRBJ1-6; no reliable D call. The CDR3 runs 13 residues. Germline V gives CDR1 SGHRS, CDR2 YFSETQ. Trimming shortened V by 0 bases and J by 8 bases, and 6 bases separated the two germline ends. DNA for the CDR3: TGCGCCAGCAGCTTGGCCGGGGATTCACCCCTCCACTTT. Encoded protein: CASSLAGDSPLHF. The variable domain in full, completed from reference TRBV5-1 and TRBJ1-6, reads KAGVTQTPRYLIKTRGQQVTLSCSPISGHRSVSWYQQTPGQGLQFLFEYFSETQRNKGNFPGRFSGRQFSNSRSEMNVSTLELGDSALYLCASSLAGDSPLHFGNGTRLTVT.

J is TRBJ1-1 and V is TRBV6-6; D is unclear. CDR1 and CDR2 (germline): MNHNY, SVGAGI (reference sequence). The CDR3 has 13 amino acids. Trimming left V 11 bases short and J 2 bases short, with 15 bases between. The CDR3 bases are TGTGCCGCCTCGCCTGGTCTTAACACTGAAGCTTTCTTT. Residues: CAASPGLNTEAFF.

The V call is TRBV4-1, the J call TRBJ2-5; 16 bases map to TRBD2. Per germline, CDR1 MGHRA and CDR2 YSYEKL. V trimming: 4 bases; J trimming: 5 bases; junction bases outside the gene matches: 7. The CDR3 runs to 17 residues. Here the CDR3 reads CASSRGTSGGALETQYF. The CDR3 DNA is TGCGCCAGCAGCCGCGGGACTAGCGGGGGGGCCCTGGAGACCCAGTACTTC.

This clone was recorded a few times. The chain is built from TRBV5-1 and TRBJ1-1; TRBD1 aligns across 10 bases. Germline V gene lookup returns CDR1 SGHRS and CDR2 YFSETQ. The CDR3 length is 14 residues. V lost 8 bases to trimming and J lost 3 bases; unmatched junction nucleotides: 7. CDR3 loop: CASKPGTGDTEAFF. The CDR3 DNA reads TGCGCCAGTAAACCCGGGACAGGGGACACTGAAGCTTTCTTT.

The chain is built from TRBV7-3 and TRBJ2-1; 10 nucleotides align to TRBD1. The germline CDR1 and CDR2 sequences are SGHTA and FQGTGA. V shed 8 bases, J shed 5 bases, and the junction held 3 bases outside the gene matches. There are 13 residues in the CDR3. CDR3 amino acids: CASSGTGDNEQFF. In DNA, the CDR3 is TGTGCCAGCTCCGGGACAGGGGACAATGAGCAGTTCTTC. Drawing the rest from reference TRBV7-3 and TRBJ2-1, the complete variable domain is GAGVSQTPSNKVTEKGKYVELRCDPISGHTALYWYRQSLGQGPEFLIYFQGTGAADDSGLPNDRFFAVRPEGSVSTLKIQRTERGDSAVYLCASSGTGDNEQFFGPGTRLTVL.

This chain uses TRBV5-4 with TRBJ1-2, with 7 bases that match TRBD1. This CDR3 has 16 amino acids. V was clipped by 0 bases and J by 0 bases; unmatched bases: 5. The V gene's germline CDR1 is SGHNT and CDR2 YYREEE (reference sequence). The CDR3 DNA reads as TGTGCCAGCAGCTTGGGGGACAGACCGACTAACTATGGCTACACCTTC. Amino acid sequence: CASSLGDRPTNYGYTF. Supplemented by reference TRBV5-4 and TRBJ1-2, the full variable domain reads ETGVTQSPTHLIKTRGQQVTLRCSSQSGHNTVSWYQQALGQGPQFIFQYYREEENGRGNFPPRFSGLQFPNYSSELNVNALELDDSALYLCASSLGDRPTNYGYTFGSGTRLTVV.

The DNA of the CDR3 is TGTGCCAGCAGCTTATTACGACGGAAGAACACTGAAGCTTTCTTT. Its translation is CASSLLRRKNTEAFF. The chain joins TRBV11-1 to TRBJ1-1; D gene ambiguous. The germline CDR1 and CDR2 sequences are SGHAT and FQDESV (reference sequence). Trimming cost V 2 bases and J 1 base, with 11 bases left between them. The CDR3 extends over 15 amino acids.

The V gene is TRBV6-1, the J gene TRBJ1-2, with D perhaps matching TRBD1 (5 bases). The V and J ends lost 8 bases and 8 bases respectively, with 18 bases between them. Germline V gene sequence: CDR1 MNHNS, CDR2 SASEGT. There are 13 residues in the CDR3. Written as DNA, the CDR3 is TGTGCCAGCGAGGGCAGGGTGGTTTACGGCTACACCTTC. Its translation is CASEGRVVYGYTF.

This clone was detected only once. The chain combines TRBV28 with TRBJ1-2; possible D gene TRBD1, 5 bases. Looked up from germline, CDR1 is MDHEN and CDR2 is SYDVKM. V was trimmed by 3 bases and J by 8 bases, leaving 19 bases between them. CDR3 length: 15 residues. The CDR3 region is CASSLAGEVRGGYTF. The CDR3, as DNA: TGTGCCAGCAGTTTGGCGGGGGAGGTGAGAGGGGGCTACACCTTC.

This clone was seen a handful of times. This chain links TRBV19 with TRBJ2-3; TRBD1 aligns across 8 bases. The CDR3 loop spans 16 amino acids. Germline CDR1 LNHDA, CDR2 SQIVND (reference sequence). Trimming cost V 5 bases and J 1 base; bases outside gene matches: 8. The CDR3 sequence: CASSVSGTGGTDTQYF. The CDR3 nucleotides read TGTGCCAGTAGTGTTTCCGGGACAGGAGGCACAGATACGCAGTATTTT.

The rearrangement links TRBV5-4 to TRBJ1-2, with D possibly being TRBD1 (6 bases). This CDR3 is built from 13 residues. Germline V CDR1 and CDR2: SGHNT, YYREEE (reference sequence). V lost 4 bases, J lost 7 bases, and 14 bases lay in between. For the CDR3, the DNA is TGTGCCAGCAGCCCTGGACAGCGAACTGGCTACACCTTC. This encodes CASSPGQRTGYTF.